This TCR beta chain appears in the sequencing data of a study of human T cells and chemical hapten exposure. For the study at large: Variation in per-sample TCR yields came mainly from small pooled library volume differences. Notes on the study in general: Significantly more large CDR3 similarity clusters were formed by expanded TCRs than by controls.

The sample holds a few counts of this clonotype. Antigen: not known. The ends lost 6 bases at V and 7 bases at J; junction bases unmatched: 5. The CDR3 totals 12 residues. TCRdb fed the RACE reads into MiXCR, producing one record per CDR3 protein. The table lists roughly 100,000 distinct CDR3 sequences, approximately 36% of them singletons. Described time point: patch test 3, about 24 weeks after DPC sensitization. As to treatment: therapeutic diphenylcyclopropenone sensitization with weekly scalp DPC. The study drew its donors from alopecia patients who were 18 to 70 years old and suitable for DPC. The clonotype comes from a middle-aged man with alopecia areata. Some clones in this sample may be carry-over from other donors' samples. The specimen comprised whole blood, sampled in connection with sensitization to the hapten diphenylcyclopropenone (DPC). The V call is TRBV12-3 or TRBV12-4, the J call TRBJ1-1; 7 bases map to TRBD1. CDR3: CASSSGQNEAFF. The CDR3 DNA is TGTGCCAGCAGCTCGGGACAGAATGAAGCTTTCTTT.